This T cell receptor beta chain is from a study of vaccination effects on CD4 cells after COVID-19. Across the study: The participants, recipients of two vaccine doses, got either BNT162b2 or mRNA-1273. Study-level results: Both infection-induced and vaccine-induced clones contracted markedly at late post-vaccination timepoints.

Generated by immunoSEQ multiplex PCR, the TCRdb table keeps only in-frame clones and is missing some. The sample records tens of thousands of clones, more than 75% being singletons. A word on this clone: Its antigen remains unidentified.

Germline V gene lookup returns CDR1 SGDLS and CDR2 YYNGEE. The CDR3 consists of 18 residues. V lost 3 bases to trimming and J lost 0 bases; unmatched junction nucleotides: 7. When around ten days of culture had elapsed, CD4+ T cells were isolated. Days 3 and 7 were when half the medium was replaced with IL-2 medium. The chain carries TRBV9 and TRBJ2-6, with 9 bases fitting TRBD1. Sequences were derived from CD4+ T cells from PBMCs cultured without peptide, sampled before COVID-19 vaccination. This sequence originates from a human donor who received a COVID-19 vaccine. The DNA of the CDR3 is TGTGCCAGCAGCGGAAACAGGGGGCTCGACTCTGGGGCCAACGTCCTGACTTTC. This gives the protein CASSGNRGLDSGANVLTF.